One TCR beta chain is described in this entry. TCRdb re-called the 5' RACE reads with MiXCR, one entry per CDR3 protein. The sample records over 300,000 distinct CDR3 sequences, 3.6% being singletons. The germline CDR1 and CDR2 sequences are SGHRS and YFSETQ. V was pared by 5 bases and J by 5 bases, with 14 bases between. CDR3 length: 14 amino acids. These data originate in a study of T cells after yellow fever vaccination. Material: PBMCs, obtained on the day of the yellow fever booster vaccination. The chain joins TRBV5-1 to TRBJ1-5; D uncertain. The TCR was taken from a man younger than 35 who received the YFV17D yellow fever vaccine. The DNA for the CDR3 is TGCGCCAGCAGGTTGCAGCCCCCCGATCAGCCCCAGCATTTT. Protein product: CASRLQPPDQPQHF.